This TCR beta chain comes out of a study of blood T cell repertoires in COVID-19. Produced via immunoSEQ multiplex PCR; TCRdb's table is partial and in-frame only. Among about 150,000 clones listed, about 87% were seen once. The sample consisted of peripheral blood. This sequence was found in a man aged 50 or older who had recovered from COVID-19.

The CDR3 here is CSAHSGGADNEQFF. CDR3 in DNA: TGCAGCGCTCATAGCGGGGGGGCCGACAATGAGCAGTTCTTC. The chain is built from TRBV29-1 and TRBJ2-1; TRBD2 matches at 11 bases. From germline, CDR1 is SQVTM and CDR2 ANQGSEA. The CDR3 runs to 14 residues. V lost 7 bases and J lost 5; bases outside the gene matches: 7.